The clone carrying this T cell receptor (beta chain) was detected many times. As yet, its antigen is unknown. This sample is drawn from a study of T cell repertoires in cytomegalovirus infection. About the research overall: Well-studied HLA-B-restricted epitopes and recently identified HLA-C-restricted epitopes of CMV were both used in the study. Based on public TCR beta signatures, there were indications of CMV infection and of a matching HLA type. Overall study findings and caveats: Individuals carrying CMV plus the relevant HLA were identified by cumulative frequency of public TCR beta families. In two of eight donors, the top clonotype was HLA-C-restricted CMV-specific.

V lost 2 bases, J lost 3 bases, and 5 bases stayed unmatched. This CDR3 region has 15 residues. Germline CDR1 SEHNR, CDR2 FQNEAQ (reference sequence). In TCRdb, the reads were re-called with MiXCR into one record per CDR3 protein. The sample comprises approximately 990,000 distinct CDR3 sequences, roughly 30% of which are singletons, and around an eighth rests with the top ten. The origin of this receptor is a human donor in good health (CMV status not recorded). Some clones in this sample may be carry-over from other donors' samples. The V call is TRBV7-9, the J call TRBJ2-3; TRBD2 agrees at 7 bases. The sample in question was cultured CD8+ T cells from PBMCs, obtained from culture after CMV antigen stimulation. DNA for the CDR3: TGTGCCAGCAGCTTACTAGCGGCCGGGACAGATACGCAGTATTTT. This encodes CASSLLAAGTDTQYF.